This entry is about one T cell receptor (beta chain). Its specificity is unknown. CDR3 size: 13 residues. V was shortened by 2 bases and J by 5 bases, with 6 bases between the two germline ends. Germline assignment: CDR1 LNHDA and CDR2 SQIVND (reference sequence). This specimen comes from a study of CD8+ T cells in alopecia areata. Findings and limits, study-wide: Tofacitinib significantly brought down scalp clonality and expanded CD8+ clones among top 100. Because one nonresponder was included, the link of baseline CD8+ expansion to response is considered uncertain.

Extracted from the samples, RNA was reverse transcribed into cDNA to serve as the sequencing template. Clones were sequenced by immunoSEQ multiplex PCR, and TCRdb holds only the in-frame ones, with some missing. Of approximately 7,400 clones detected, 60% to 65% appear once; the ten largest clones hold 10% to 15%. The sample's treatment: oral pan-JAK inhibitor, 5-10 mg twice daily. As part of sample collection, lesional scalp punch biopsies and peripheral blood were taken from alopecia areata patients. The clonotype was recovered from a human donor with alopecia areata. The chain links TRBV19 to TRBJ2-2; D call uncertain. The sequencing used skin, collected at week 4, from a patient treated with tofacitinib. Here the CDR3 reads CASSIWGTGELFF. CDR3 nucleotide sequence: TGTGCCAGTAGTATATGGGGTACCGGGGAGCTGTTTTTT.